The rows below give T cell receptor beta chains drawn from one sample of a study of T cells in narcolepsy. Libraries were prepared by immunoSEQ multiplex PCR; TCRdb keeps only in-frame clonotypes and omits some of them. The sample has some 33,000 clones; roughly 90% are singletons. The sequenced sample consisted of CD45RA- memory CD4+ T cells from PBMCs. The receptors derive from a human donor with narcolepsy. The CDR3 runs from the conserved cysteine through the conserved F or W. A D gene is named only where the DNA matches it firmly. Size tells how often a clone was seen (once, few, many) or the class of an expanded clone, and some rows leave it out.

D,J,V,size,CDR3,DNA
.,TRBJ1-2,TRBV4-1,.,CASSQPDGRRDGYTF,TGCGCCAGCAGCCAACCCGACGGAAGGAGGGATGGCTACACCTTC
.,TRBJ1-1,TRBV5-4,.,CASSSAGVLTEAFF,TGTGCCAGCAGCTCGGCCGGTGTTCTCACTGAAGCTTTCTTT
.,TRBJ2-7,TRBV6-5,.,CASSVWGDEQYF,TGTGCCAGCAGTGTGTGGGGGGACGAGCAGTACTTC
.,TRBJ1-4,TRBV7-2,.,CASSWAAAGKLFF,TGTGCCAGCAGCTGGGCGGCCGCAGGAAAACTGTTTTTT
.,TRBJ1-2,TRBV6-6,.,CASSPRGEGYTF,TGTGCCAGCAGCCCTAGAGGCGAAGGCTACACCTTC
.,TRBJ1-5,TRBV7-8,.,CASSFGGVSNQPQHF,TGTGCCAGCAGCTTTGGGGGCGTTAGCAATCAGCCCCAGCATTTT
.,TRBJ1-1,TRBV6-5,.,CASRIPGEDTEAFF,TGTGCCAGCAGGATACCCGGGGAGGACACTGAAGCTTTCTTT
.,TRBJ2-1,TRBV19,.,CASSIGSASYNEQFF,TGTGCCAGTAGTATAGGGAGCGCCTCCTACAATGAGCAGTTCTTC
.,TRBJ2-2,TRBV7-2,.,CASSRAQGSTGELFF,TGTGCCAGCAGTCGGGCTCAGGGGTCGACCGGGGAGCTGTTTTTT
TRBD1,TRBJ1-2,TRBV27,.,CASRMTGYDYGYTF,TGTGCCAGCAGAATGACAGGGTACGACTATGGCTACACCTTC
.,TRBJ2-5,TRBV20-1,.,CSAIKSETQYF,TGCAGTGCTATCAAGAGCGAGACCCAGTACTTC
.,TRBJ2-1,TRBV5-1,.,CAVRSLRNEQFF,TGCGCCGTCCGGTCTCTGCGCAATGAGCAGTTCTTC
.,TRBJ1-5,TRBV5-1,.,CASSLVGGYNQPQHF,TGCGCCAGCAGCTTGGTTGGGGGTTACAATCAGCCCCAGCATTTT
.,TRBJ1-1,TRBV9,.,CASSVGGLMNTEAFF,TGTGCCAGCAGCGTAGGTGGACTGATGAACACTGAAGCTTTCTTT
.,TRBJ1-3,TRBV6-4,.,CARPGSRSGNTIYF,TGTGCCAGACCAGGGTCCCGCTCTGGAAACACCATATATTTT
.,TRBJ1-1,TRBV15,once,CATSRDPGMNTEAFF,TGTGCCACCAGCAGAGATCCAGGGATGAACACTGAAGCTTTCTTT
.,TRBJ1-1,TRBV7-2,.,CASSPWGRGRNTEAFF,TGTGCCAGCAGCCCATGGGGGAGGGGTAGGAACACTGAAGCTTTCTTT
.,TRBJ1-5,TRBV18,.,CASSQGPAGNQPQHF,TGTGCCAGCTCACAGGGCCCGGCGGGCAATCAGCCCCAGCATTTT
TRBD1,TRBJ1-5,TRBV5-5,.,CASSYFEGDSYQPQHF,TGTGCCAGCAGCTACTTCGAGGGGGACAGTTATCAGCCCCAGCATTTT
TRBD2,TRBJ2-5,TRBV7-2,.,CASSWTSGRIEETQYF,TGTGCCAGCAGCTGGACTAGCGGGAGGATAGAAGAGACCCAGTACTTC
.,TRBJ1-3,TRBV14,.,CASSPTSSGNTIYF,TGTGCCAGCAGCCCGACTAGCTCTGGAAACACCATATATTTT
.,TRBJ1-2,TRBV7-2,.,CASSPRGSFSSYGYTF,TGTGCCAGCAGCCCCCGGGGGTCATTCTCTAGCTATGGCTACACCTTC
.,TRBJ2-1,TRBV9,.,CASSVDSRQFF,TGTGCCAGCAGCGTCGATTCAAGACAGTTCTTC
TRBD1,TRBJ1-2,TRBV19,.,CASTRTGAWGYTF,TGTGCCAGTACCCGGACAGGGGCATGGGGCTACACCTTC
.,TRBJ1-2,TRBV5-1,.,CASSPGAKTGGYTF,TGCGCCAGCAGCCCAGGAGCTAAGACGGGAGGCTACACCTTC
.,TRBJ1-1,TRBV5-5,.,CASSLRGTEAFF,TGTGCCAGCAGCCTCCGGGGTACTGAAGCTTTCTTT
.,TRBJ1-1,TRBV7-2,.,CASSSTGMNTEAFF,TGTGCCAGCAGCTCGACAGGAATGAACACTGAAGCTTTCTTT
TRBD1,TRBJ1-1,TRBV4-2,.,CASSLDRVDEAFF,TGTGCCAGCAGCTTGGACAGGGTGGATGAAGCTTTCTTT
TRBD2,TRBJ2-5,TRBV30,once,CAWTSGGAMKTQYF,TGTGCCTGGACTAGCGGTGGGGCGATGAAGACCCAGTACTTC
.,TRBJ2-7,TRBV7-8,.,CASSLTYEQYF,TGTGCCAGCAGCTTAACCTACGAGCAGTACTTC
.,TRBJ2-5,TRBV10-1,few,CASSAGPQETQYF,TGCGCCAGCAGTGCAGGGCCCCAAGAGACCCAGTACTTC
.,TRBJ2-5,TRBV5-1,.,CASSLGVGIQETQYF,TGCGCCAGCAGCTTGGGGGTTGGCATTCAAGAGACCCAGTACTTC
TRBD1,TRBJ1-6,TRBV15,few,CATSIGTGVGSPLHF,TGTGCCACCAGCATCGGGACAGGGGTAGGTTCACCCCTCCACTTT
.,TRBJ2-2,TRBV28,.,CATFTHSTGELFF,TGTGCCACCTTTACCCACAGCACCGGGGAGCTGTTTTTT
TRBD1,TRBJ2-2,TRBV30,few,CAGTRGQRNTGELFF,TGTGCTGGGACACGGGGACAGCGGAACACCGGGGAGCTGTTTTTT
.,TRBJ2-4,TRBV5-1,.,CASSSTSGADIQYF,TGCGCCAGCAGCTCGACCAGCGGAGCGGACATTCAGTACTTC
TRBD2,TRBJ2-5,TRBV18,once,CASSPQRAGGPKTQYF,TGTGCCAGCTCACCCCAGAGGGCGGGAGGGCCGAAGACCCAGTACTTC
.,TRBJ1-1,TRBV27,.,CASRGGRGLLNTEAFF,TGTGCCAGCAGAGGAGGCAGGGGACTTTTGAACACTGAAGCTTTCTTT
.,TRBJ2-5,TRBV25-1,.,CASTHVDGIQETQYF,TGTGCCAGCACACACGTCGACGGAATCCAAGAGACCCAGTACTTC
TRBD2,TRBJ2-5,TRBV19,.,CASSIRTSGGRQETQYF,TGTGCCAGTAGTATACGGACTAGCGGGGGGCGACAAGAGACCCAGTACTTC
.,TRBJ2-7,TRBV29-1,.,CSVDRGHEQYF,TGCAGCGTTGATAGGGGCCACGAGCAGTACTTC
.,TRBJ1-5,TRBV6-5,.,CASSPDGNQPQHF,TGTGCCAGCAGTCCCGACGGCAATCAGCCCCAGCATTTT
.,TRBJ2-1,TRBV5-4,.,CASSLAAGAGSYNEQFF,TGTGCCAGCAGCTTGGCGGCCGGCGCCGGGTCCTACAATGAGCAGTTCTTC
.,TRBJ1-1,TRBV2,once,CASSILSMNTEAFF,TGTGCCAGCAGTATCTTAAGCATGAACACTGAAGCTTTCTTT
.,TRBJ1-2,TRBV5-5,.,CASSADPGAGGYTF,TGTGCCAGCAGCGCCGACCCAGGGGCGGGTGGCTACACCTTC
TRBD1,TRBJ1-1,TRBV5-1,.,CASSSRTGGNTEAFF,TGCGCCAGCAGCTCGAGGACAGGAGGAAACACTGAAGCTTTCTTT
.,TRBJ1-6,TRBV28,.,CASSSTAYNSPLHF,TGTGCCAGCAGTTCGACAGCCTATAATTCACCCCTCCACTTT
TRBD1,TRBJ2-7,TRBV27,.,CASSPGQGTSYEQYF,TGTGCCAGCAGTCCTGGACAGGGGACCTCCTACGAGCAGTACTTC
.,TRBJ1-2,TRBV7-9,.,CASSLVDYGYTF,TGTGCCAGCAGCTTAGTGGACTATGGCTACACCTTC